This TCR beta chain was retrieved from a study of T cells in Graves' hyperthyroidism and ophthalmopathy. RNA transcripts served as the template for amplifying TCR beta CDR3 regions. Primed by the HTBI set, a first-round RT-PCR was run on the TCR CDR3. TCRdb redid the calling of the multiplex PCR reads with MiXCR, one entry per CDR3 protein. This repertoire shows hundreds of thousands of distinct CDR3 sequences, over 40% found once; its top ten account for less than 8.5%. As regards this clonotype: Its antigen is not identified.

Trimming took 4 bases from V and 10 from J, leaving 14 bases between them. CDR3 length: 14 residues. Germline V CDR1 and CDR2: ENHRY, SYGVKD. Study-wide findings and caveats: Most clonotypes expanded in thyroid above 0.001 were likewise present in blood.

The chain links TRBV10-3 to TRBJ2-6; D possibly matches TRBD1 or TRBD2 (5 bases each). This clonotype was sampled from an adult man with Graves' disease, either hyperthyroidism or ophthalmopathy (not recorded which). Sequenced input: peripheral blood or thyroid tissue (not recorded which). The CDR3 coding sequence is TGTGCCATCAGTGTGGGGCAGGGAGCTAACGTCCTGACTTTC. It is translated as CAISVGQGANVLTF.